Sequencing of this T cell receptor (beta chain) was carried out in a study of blood T cell repertoires in COVID-19 (dated by TCRdb to 2018 to 2021). Concerning the study at large: Samples from collaborators originated in the United States, Italy and Spain and spanned both the acute and convalescent phases of COVID-19. The material from the prospective study consisted of cDNA or gDNA derived from T cells, B-cell-depleted T cells, or PBMCs. Deeply sampled blood TCRbeta repertoires from subjects exposed to, actively infected with, or recovered from COVID-19 were included in the dataset. The repertoires were released in a freely available public database intended as a resource for research on the immune response to SARS-CoV-2. Samples were obtained from the ongoing ImmuneRACE study (first 160 participants) and from 1,000 to 1,500 subjects provided by 6 global collaborators. A de-identified subject ID, COVID-19 status, age in years and sex were almost always included in the sample metadata. Where available, HLA class I and class II types were obtained from metadata supplied by the sample provider rather than from assay-based typing. General findings and caveats noted by the study authors: How much clinical and demographic metadata was included differed by source and by participant, and the metadata was provided uncurated.

TCRbeta CDR3 regions were amplified from genomic DNA using the immunoSEQ Assay, a bias-controlled multiplex PCR. Concerning the study's data processing: The number of nucleated cells in each sample was estimated from the amplification of reference gene primers within the assay. To quantify the absolute abundance of each unique TCRbeta CDR3 rearrangement, sequence reads were collapsed and filtered. For each sample, productive Simpson clonality was calculated by taking the square root of Simpson's diversity index across productive rearrangements. Imported from immuneACCESS, the table was reduced by TCRdb to in-frame sequences with V and J called. These copies leave out some clones; in studies compared against another copy, an unresolved V gene accounts for under half, and the cause of the remainder is not known. That table gives V, J and clone size, and the DNA gave D and trimming. The sample contains around 200,000 clones, around three quarters of them found a single time. The ten biggest clones cover around 6% of the sample.

Each collaborating institution followed its own protocols to collect whole blood in K2EDTA tubes. For TCRbeta analysis, collaborator samples were shipped as frozen whole blood, as isolated PBMCs, or as DNA extracted from either sample type. On this clone: No cognate antigen has been identified for it. No much larger clonotype is one base removed from it; base qualities were not supplied.

CDR1 MDHEN and CDR2 SYDVKM are derived from the germline V gene. V is pared back by 2 bases and J by 4 bases, with 18 bases lying between the germline termini. From the cysteine up to the phenylalanine, the CDR3 has a length of 16 residues. Only the CDR3 DNA is retained, 48 bases long and in frame from the first base. The clonotype comes from a woman in her 70s with acute or convalescent COVID-19. This chain joins TRBV28 to TRBJ2-7, and TRBD1 may be the D gene, going by 7 matching bases. The sequenced sample was peripheral blood. The bases read TGTGCCAGCAGTTTAGGAGGGGGCGACGTCCTATACGAGCAGTACTTC. Translation gives CASSLGGGDVLYEQYF.